The present TCR beta chain was sequenced within a study of blood T cell repertoires in COVID-19. CDR1 and CDR2 (germline): SGHNT, YYREEE (reference sequence). The junction had 3 bases not matched to a gene; V was cut back by 0 bases and J by 6 bases. CDR3 length: 15 residues. TCRdb keeps only in-frame clones here, not all; method: immunoSEQ multiplex PCR. The table lists 50,000 to 70,000 clones, about 93% of them singletons. This receptor was identified in a woman older than 75 with active COVID-19. Sequencing was done on a sample of peripheral blood. The J gene is TRBJ2-2, the V gene TRBV5-4; 9 positions match TRBD1. The CDR3 DNA reads as TGTGCCAGCAGCTTGGCTACAGGGGGCCCCGGGGAGCTGTTTTTT. It yields the protein CASSLATGGPGELFF.